The clone carrying this TCR beta chain is a singleton in its sample. No antigen is known for it. Naive CD8 cells, CD45RO-negative and positively selected for CCR7, excluded terminally differentiated effector memory CD45RA+ cells. An assay was performed, and its level was deep. The protocol was immunoSEQ multiplex PCR, while the TCRdb copy is restricted to in-frame clones and leaves out a portion. The data contain about 1,800,000 clones, about 94% of them seen just once; the ten biggest clones take up 1% to 1.5%. The data belong to a study of shared clonotypes between healthy human individuals. Study-level findings and limits: With several donors compared, about 5% of naive CD4 clonotypes were shared. When compared with the clonotypes that were shared by all four sorted-subset donors, the non-shared clonotypes turned out to have lower generation probabilities.

In germline, CDR1 is ENHRY, CDR2 SYGVKD. Trimming cost V 5 bases and J 5 bases; bases outside gene matches: 9. This CDR3 is 14 amino acids long. The chain employs TRBV10-3 and TRBJ2-7; 7 nucleotides align to TRBD1. Sequencing used naive CD8+ T cells sorted from blood. The clonotype comes from a young man in good health. The CDR3 bases are TGTGCCATCAGTCGCAGACAGGGTGACCACGAGCAGTACTTC. Its protein is CAISRRQGDHEQYF.